This T cell receptor (beta chain) was sequenced in a study of blood T cell repertoires in COVID-19. The wider study: COVID-19 samples, acute and convalescent, were from the United States, Italy and Spain. PBMCs, B-cell-depleted T cells, or T cells were the source of the cDNA or gDNA that made up the material.

Original handling: Using reference gene primer amplification, nucleated cell counts were estimated. Here immunoSEQ multiplex PCR was the method, and the copy in TCRdb shows in-frame clones only, minus some. The V and J calls and clone size are taken from that table; D and trimming were inferred from the DNA. The sample contains tens of thousands of clones, approximately 80% of which appear only once. The CDR3 is 12 amino acids. Trimming left V 4 bases short and J 11 bases short, with 15 bases between. Germline CDR1 is SGHRS and CDR2 is YFSETQ. This receptor was obtained from a woman in her seventies with active or convalescent COVID-19. The chain has TRBV5-1 and TRBJ1-2; D uncertain. The sequencing input was peripheral blood. CDR3 sequence: CASSRESGLYTF. The CDR3 DNA follows: TGCGCCAGCAGCCGAGAGAGCGGTTTATACACCTTC.